These 26 T cell receptor beta chains were sequenced from one sample in a study of T cell clonotyping in hematopoietic cell transplantation (dated by TCRdb to the early 2020s). Per the publication, the time point label means: 30 days after allo-HCT. The library was built by means of the immunoSEQ multiplex PCR assay. TCRdb stores this immuneACCESS table with in-frame sequences only. Part of the clones is absent; in the studies checked, under half of the shortfall reflects unresolved V genes, and no reason is known for the rest. This sample gives more than 5,000 clones in total; 32% of them show up just once. The biggest ten clones account for 15% to 20% of the sample. Sequencing was performed on peripheral blood mononuclear cells, taken 30 days after allogeneic stem cell transplant. These receptors were collected from a female patient aged 50 to 65 who had an allogeneic stem cell transplant from an unrelated donor, so the T cells may come from the graft donor. Some clones in this sample may be carry-over from other donors' samples.

In the case of this clone: Other nucleotide sequences in the sample specify the same CDR3. The chain uses TRBV15 and TRBJ2-7; 12 bases align to TRBD1. Germline V gene sequence: CDR1 LNHNV, CDR2 YYDKDF (reference sequence). This CDR3 has 14 amino acids. Trimming at V came to 3 bases and at J to 7 bases, leaving 4 bases not matched to a gene. The CDR3 DNA reads as TGTGCCACCAGCAGGGGACAGGGGGCGCGAGAGCAGTACTTC. It yields the protein CATSRGQGAREQYF. Using reference TRBV15 and TRBJ2-7 for the parts outside the CDR3, the full variable domain is DAMVIQNPRYQVTQFGKPVTLSCSQTLNHNVMYWYQQKSSQAPKLLFHYYDKDFNNEADTPDNFQSRRPNTSFCFLDIRSPGLGDTAMYLCATSRGQGAREQYFGPGTRLTVT.

The J gene is TRBJ2-3, the V gene TRBV30; D may be TRBD1 (5 bases). This CDR3 contains 15 residues. V was trimmed by 0 bases and J by 2 bases, leaving 12 bases between them. CDR1 is GTSNPN and CDR2 is SVGIG in the germline V gene (reference sequence). In DNA form, the CDR3 reads TGTGCCTGGAGTGTTCCACAGGAAAACACAGATACGCAGTATTTT. It encodes CAWSVPQENTDTQYF.

The chain is built from TRBV30 and TRBJ2-7, with D perhaps matching TRBD2 (5 bases). V shed 0 bases and J shed 6 bases, with 12 bases lying between them. This CDR3 has 13 amino acids. Germline V gene lookup returns CDR1 GTSNPN and CDR2 SVGIG (reference sequence). The CDR3 reads CAWSVASRGEQYF. CDR3 coding DNA: TGTGCCTGGAGTGTGGCCAGCCGGGGCGAGCAGTACTTC. The variable domain in full, with the rest retrieved from reference TRBV30 and TRBJ2-7, is SQTIHQWPATLVQPVGSPLSLECTVEGTSNPNLYWYRQAAGRGLQLLFYSVGIGQISSEVPQNLSASRPQDRQFILSSKKLLLSDSGFYLCAWSVASRGEQYFGPGTRLTVT.

This clone was counted between two and nine times. The CDR3 protein is CTSSQRSGVIYEQYF. The CDR3 DNA is TGCACCAGCAGCCAACGTTCAGGGGTAATCTACGAGCAGTACTTC. The rearrangement uses TRBV1 and TRBJ2-7; the table's TRBD1 call for D was not verified on the DNA. TRBV1 represents a pseudogene. This CDR3 is built from 15 residues.

This chain uses TRBV5-4 with TRBJ1-2, with a possible D match to TRBD1 (6 bases). Per germline, CDR1 SGHNT and CDR2 YYREEE (reference sequence). The CDR3 runs 13 residues. The V and J ends lost 5 bases and 5 bases respectively, with 13 bases between them. This CDR3 reads CASSYGQPYGYTF. CDR3 nucleotides: TGTGCCAGCAGTTACGGACAGCCGTATGGCTACACCTTC. The whole variable domain, filled in from reference TRBV5-4 and TRBJ1-2, reads ETGVTQSPTHLIKTRGQQVTLRCSSQSGHNTVSWYQQALGQGPQFIFQYYREEENGRGNFPPRFSGLQFPNYSSELNVNALELDDSALYLCASSYGQPYGYTFGSGTRLTVV.

This clone was seen a few times. The genes are TRBV10-3 and TRBJ2-1, with 11 bases identical to TRBD2. The V gene's germline CDR1 is ENHRY and CDR2 SYGVKD. The CDR3 sequence is 13 residues long. V was pared by 8 bases and J by 4 bases, with 1 base of the junction left unmatched. CDR3 loop: CAISSGGYNEQFF. CDR3 bases: TGTGCCATCTCTAGCGGGGGGTACAATGAGCAGTTCTTC.

This clone was seen a handful of times. The V call is TRBV28, the J call TRBJ1-2, with a weak D call TRBD1 (6 bases). The CDR3 runs 14 residues. Trimming pared 1 base from V and 6 bases from J, leaving 12 bases between. CDR1 is MDHEN, CDR2 SYDVKM, per germline. The CDR3 bases are TGTGCCAGCAGTTTATCGGGGGGGCTGGATGGCTACACCTTC. Amino acid sequence: CASSLSGGLDGYTF.

This chain links TRBV5-8 with TRBJ1-2; possible D gene TRBD1, 5 bases. The CDR3 has 14 residues. V lost 0 bases, J lost 8 bases, and 14 bases lay in between. Germline V lookup: CDR1 SGHTS, CDR2 YDEGEE. The CDR3 is CASSLGGLRVGYTF. The CDR3 region has the DNA TGTGCCAGCAGCTTGGGGGGCCTGAGGGTCGGCTACACCTTC.

This CDR3 is CAWMGRDEQYF. Here the CDR3 DNA reads TGTGCCTGGATGGGGAGGGACGAGCAGTACTTC. V is TRBV30 and J is TRBJ2-7, with 7 bases fitting TRBD2. The CDR3 covers 11 residues. Trimming cost V 4 bases and J 5 bases; bases outside gene matches: 2. Germline V gives CDR1 GTSNPN, CDR2 SVGIG (reference sequence).

This clone was seen once. The chain recombines TRBV25-1 with TRBJ2-2; a possible D gene is TRBD2 (5 bases). The CDR3 length is 15 residues. The V end was cut by 2 bases, the J end by 3 bases, with 10 bases between. Germline lookup yields CDR1 MGHDK and CDR2 SYGVNS. The CDR3 DNA is TGTGCCAGCAGTGAACAAACAGCGGACACCGGGGAGCTGTTTTTT. This sequence encodes CASSEQTADTGELFF.

The chain carries TRBV29-1 and TRBJ1-2; 7 bases are shared with TRBD1. The V and J ends lost 8 bases and 4 bases, in that order; junction bases with no gene match: 10. This CDR3 comprises 13 residues. Per germline, CDR1 SQVTM and CDR2 ANQGSEA. The CDR3 region is CSSRDSESYGYTF. CDR3 sequence (DNA): TGCAGCTCCCGGGACAGTGAATCCTATGGCTACACCTTC.

This clone has more than one count but fewer than ten. The junction departs from the called germline gene at one end, perhaps through a read error. The chain links TRBV30 to TRBJ1-2, with D maybe TRBD1 (5 bases). Germline lookup yields CDR1 GTSNPN and CDR2 SVGIG (reference sequence). The CDR3 has 14 amino acids. DNA for the CDR3: TGTGCCGTAACCCGCCAGGGATCAAACTATGGCCACACCTTC. Residues: CAVTRQGSNYGHTF.

Only a few counts were recorded for this clone. J is TRBJ1-1 and V is TRBV30; no firm D call. The germline V and J ends were trimmed by 3 bases and 3 bases, with 11 bases remaining between them. Germline CDR1 is GTSNPN and CDR2 is SVGIG (reference sequence). The CDR3 loop spans 13 amino acids. CDR3 nucleotides: TGTGCCTGGAGGCCCTTAGGGTACACTGAAGCTTTCTTT. Protein: CAWRPLGYTEAFF. The full variable domain, rest sourced from reference TRBV30 and TRBJ1-1, is SQTIHQWPATLVQPVGSPLSLECTVEGTSNPNLYWYRQAAGRGLQLLFYSVGIGQISSEVPQNLSASRPQDRQFILSSKKLLLSDSGFYLCAWRPLGYTEAFFGQGTRLTVV.

V usage is TRBV30 and J usage is TRBJ1-1; no clear D gene. V was shortened by 5 bases and J by 4 bases, with 17 bases between the two germline ends. This CDR3 is built from 14 residues. Germline-derived CDR1 and CDR2 are GTSNPN and SVGIG (reference sequence). CDR3 bases: TGTGCCTGGGGGCGTGGGAGCGGCGGCACTGAAGCTTTCTTT. Protein sequence: CAWGRGSGGTEAFF. The entire variable domain, with the rest obtained from reference TRBV30 and TRBJ1-1, is as follows: SQTIHQWPATLVQPVGSPLSLECTVEGTSNPNLYWYRQAAGRGLQLLFYSVGIGQISSEVPQNLSASRPQDRQFILSSKKLLLSDSGFYLCAWGRGSGGTEAFFGQGTRLTVV.

The V gene is TRBV30, the J gene TRBJ1-4; 7 bases align to TRBD1. The CDR3 contains 14 residues. Trimming removed 2 bases from V and 10 bases from J; junction bases left unmatched: 10. From germline, CDR1 is GTSNPN and CDR2 SVGIG (reference sequence). CDR3 in amino acids: CAWSLDRERGKLFF. The CDR3 DNA reads as TGTGCCTGGAGTTTAGACAGGGAACGAGGAAAACTGTTTTTT.

This clone was counted between two and nine times. The chain employs TRBV4-1 and TRBJ2-1; TRBD2 matches 9 bases. The CDR3 has 17 residues. Unmatched junction bases numbered 11, after V lost 0 bases and J lost 8 bases. Germline values: CDR1 MGHRA, CDR2 YSYEKL. CDR3 DNA: TGCGCCAGCAGCCAAGAAGCTAGCGGGGACCTTTTGGATGAGCAGTTCTTC. It specifies CASSQEASGDLLDEQFF.

This clone occurred a few times. The chain carries TRBV30 and TRBJ2-7; D is unclear. V lost 3 bases and J lost 2, with 11 bases in between. Germline values: CDR1 GTSNPN, CDR2 SVGIG (reference sequence). The CDR3 contains 13 residues. CDR3 residues: CAWSFGPTYEQYF. DNA for the CDR3: TGTGCCTGGAGCTTTGGACCGACCTACGAGCAGTACTTC.

This chain uses TRBV30 with TRBJ2-2; D unresolved. V was shortened by 0 bases and J by 7 bases, with 3 bases between the two germline ends. CDR3 size: 11 residues. Germline lookup yields CDR1 GTSNPN and CDR2 SVGIG (reference sequence). DNA for the CDR3: TGTGCCTGGAGTGTCAGCGGGGAGCTGTTTTTT. It translates to CAWSVSGELFF.

This chain joins TRBV6-1 and TRBJ2-7; D uncertain. This CDR3 is built from 14 residues. Per the germline V gene, CDR1 is MNHNS and CDR2 is SASEGT. The ends were cut back, 6 bases at V and 2 bases at J, with 14 bases in the middle. The CDR3 sequence: CASRETQVPYEQYF. CDR3 nucleotides: TGTGCCAGCAGGGAAACGCAGGTCCCCTACGAGCAGTACTTC.

This clone has only a few counts. The rearrangement uses TRBV6-6 and TRBJ2-1, with TRBD2 identical over 8 bases. The V gene's germline CDR1 is MNHNY and CDR2 SVGAGI (reference sequence). V shed 5 bases and J 7 bases; nucleotides not matched to a gene: 10. The CDR3 has 15 residues. CDR3 sequence: CASSPATGGGNEQFF. CDR3 nucleotides: TGTGCCAGCAGTCCCGCTACGGGAGGGGGTAATGAGCAGTTCTTC.

This clone came up once. The chain couples TRBV25-1 to TRBJ2-7; D is possibly TRBD1 (7 bases). There are 13 residues in the CDR3. Trimming shortened V by 6 bases and J by 3 bases, and 12 bases separated the two germline ends. CDR1 MGHDK and CDR2 SYGVNS come from the germline V gene. CDR3 amino acids: CASSSQGGYEQYF. As DNA, the CDR3 is TGTGCCAGCAGCAGCCAGGGGGGCTACGAGCAGTACTTC.

This clone was seen only a few times. The DNA of the CDR3 is TGTGCCTACGTACGGACAGGGACCAATGAGCAGTTCTTC. This sequence encodes CAYVRTGTNEQFF. The rearrangement uses TRBV30 and TRBJ2-1, with 8 nucleotides matching TRBD1. CDR1 is GTSNPN, CDR2 SVGIG, per germline (reference sequence). The length of the CDR3 is 13 residues. V shed 7 bases, J shed 6 bases, and the junction held 8 bases outside the gene matches.

The V call is TRBV2, the J call TRBJ2-5; TRBD2 aligns across 9 bases. Losses at the gene ends were 8 bases for V and 5 bases for J; bases not matched to a gene: 9. Germline CDR1 is SNHLY and CDR2 is FYNNEI. This CDR3 is 14 amino acids long. Here the CDR3 DNA reads TGTGCCAGCTCCCCGGGAACTAGCGGGGAGACCCAGTACTTC. Amino acids: CASSPGTSGETQYF.

The chain links TRBV4-3 to TRBJ2-5; 15 bases align to TRBD2. The end of the DNA fits TRBJ2-7 better, so the J call may be wrong. The CDR3 is made up of 20 amino acids. CDR1 is LGHNA and CDR2 is YSLEER in the germline V gene. CDR3 loop: CASSQGPMGTSGGNTYEQYF. In nucleotides, the CDR3 is TGCGCCAGCAGCCAAGGCCCCATGGGGACTAGCGGGGGGAACACCTACGAGCAGTACTTC.

V and J are TRBV6-5 and TRBJ1-1, with D maybe TRBD1 (5 bases). This CDR3 comprises 13 residues. V was shortened by 6 bases and J by 4 bases, with 12 bases between the two germline ends. Germline V gene lookup returns CDR1 MNHEY and CDR2 SVGAGI. CDR3 DNA sequence: TGTGCCAGCAGACCTCCGGGGGGCACTGAAGCTTTCTTT. This encodes CASRPPGGTEAFF.

This chain connects TRBV6-1 to TRBJ1-5; D perhaps matches TRBD1 (6 bases). The CDR3 extends over 15 amino acids. Germline loops: CDR1 MNHNS, CDR2 SASEGT. Trimming removed 0 bases at V and 3 bases at J, with 9 bases between. The CDR3: CASSEAGAANQPQHF. The CDR3 DNA follows: TGTGCCAGCAGTGAAGCGGGGGCAGCCAATCAGCCCCAGCATTTT.